These 26 T cell receptor beta chains came from one sample sequenced in a study of graft-versus-host responses after intestinal transplantation. Antigen specificity for these receptors is unknown. Profiling relied on immunoSEQ multiplex PCR, and the TCRdb table lists in-frame clones only, not all of them. The table lists 80,000 to 100,000 clones, around 90% of them singletons. The specimen was unstimulated CD8+ T cells sorted from spleen or lymph node cells, collected before transplant. These receptors all come from a human donor who was the organ donor for an intestinal transplant.

The chain links TRBV6-6 to TRBJ2-3; D uncertain. In germline, CDR1 is MNHNY, CDR2 SVGAGI (reference sequence). Trimming cost V 2 bases and J 2 bases, with 11 bases left between them. The CDR3 spans 15 residues. CDR3 sequence reads: CASSYTARPTDTQYF. The CDR3 DNA follows: TGTGCCAGCAGTTACACGGCTAGACCCACAGATACGCAGTATTTT.

The chain combines TRBV7-6 with TRBJ2-1; tentative D call: TRBD1 (6 bases). The V and J ends lost 5 bases and 4 bases respectively, with 12 bases between them. This CDR3 comprises 14 residues. Germline V gene lookup returns CDR1 SGHVS and CDR2 FNYEAQ. This chain's CDR3 is CASSRLTGYNEQFF. DNA for the CDR3: TGTGCCAGCAGCAGACTCACAGGGTACAATGAGCAGTTCTTC.

This sequence joins TRBV27 and TRBJ1-1; 9 bases agree with TRBD1. With 7 bases clipped from V and 5 bases from J, the junction kept 8 bases outside the gene matches. The CDR3 is 14 amino acids. CDR1 is MNHEY and CDR2 is SMNVEV in the germline V gene (reference sequence). This chain's CDR3 is CASKLTGGLTEAFF. The CDR3 bases are TGTGCCAGCAAATTAACAGGGGGCCTAACTGAAGCTTTCTTT.

This chain uses TRBV7-2 with TRBJ2-5, with D tentatively TRBD2 (5 bases). Trimming stripped 5 bases from V and 5 bases from J, with 12 bases between. The CDR3 contains 13 residues. In germline, CDR1 is SGHTA, CDR2 FQGNSA. The DNA of the CDR3 is TGTGCCAGCAGCGACGGACTTGGTGAGACCCAGTACTTC. Translation: CASSDGLGETQYF.

The CDR3 nucleotides are TGTGCCAGCAGTTACTCGCAAAGCGGGAGCGGCAATGAGCAGTTCTTC. This sequence encodes CASSYSQSGSGNEQFF. This chain connects TRBV6-5 to TRBJ2-1; 8 nucleotides line up with TRBD2. The germline V gene encodes CDR1 MNHEY and CDR2 SVGAGI. The CDR3 is 16 residues long. The junction had 7 bases not matched to a gene; V was cut back by 0 bases and J by 6 bases.

A note on this clone: At one end the junction does not follow the germline gene, possibly because of a read error. The chain combines TRBV5-4 with TRBJ2-2; perhaps TRBD1 as D (6 bases). The CDR3 has 15 amino acids. CDR1 and CDR2 (germline): SGHNT, YYREEE (reference sequence). CDR3 nucleotide sequence: TGTGCCAGCAGCGGTAAAACAGGGAACCCCGGGGAGCTGTTTTTT. Translation: CASSGKTGNPGELFF.

V is TRBV5-4 and J is TRBJ2-3; TRBD1 aligns across 12 bases. The CDR3 spans 17 residues. The germline CDR1 and CDR2 sequences are SGHNT and YYREEE (reference sequence). J lost 5 bases, V lost 4 bases, and 11 bases had no gene match. CDR3 nucleotides: TGTGCCAGCAGCAGGGACAGGGGGCGCTTTGATCAAGATACGCAGTATTTT. Protein: CASSRDRGRFDQDTQYF.

The V and J genes are TRBV6-1 and TRBJ1-4; D unresolved. The CDR3 consists of 16 residues. The V gene lost 2 bases and the J gene lost 4 bases, with 14 bases spanning the gap. In germline, CDR1 is MNHNS, CDR2 SASEGT. The CDR3 protein is CASSEIFGRYNEKLFF. The CDR3 DNA reads as TGTGCCAGCAGTGAAATCTTCGGTCGCTATAATGAAAAACTGTTTTTT.

A single count supports this clone. The chain recombines TRBV11-2 with TRBJ2-5; D is possibly TRBD2 (6 bases). The CDR3 runs to 15 residues. CDR1 is SGHAT, CDR2 FQNNGV, per germline. The V end was cut by 7 bases, the J end by 5 bases, with 20 bases between. In DNA, the CDR3 is TGTGCCAGCACGTCAGCTGGGACTCGGGGGGAGACCCAGTACTTC. Amino acids: CASTSAGTRGETQYF.

This chain joins TRBV9 and TRBJ1-1; D unclear. This CDR3 has 13 residues. The V end lost 0 bases, the J end lost 8 bases, and 11 bases lay between the germline ends. Germline V gene data show CDR1 as SGDLS and CDR2 as YYNGEE. This chain's CDR3 is CASSVEVQAEAFF. The CDR3 DNA sequence: TGTGCCAGCAGCGTAGAAGTCCAAGCCGAAGCTTTCTTT.

This rearrangement joins TRBV28 to TRBJ1-5; 7 bases line up with TRBD1. There are 14 residues in the CDR3. Germline CDR1 and CDR2: MDHEN and SYDVKM. With V trimmed by 3 bases and J by 3 bases, 2 bases remained unmatched. The CDR3 nucleotides read TGTGCCAGCAGTTTGACAGGGCTCAATCAGCCCCAGCATTTT. Its protein is CASSLTGLNQPQHF. The full variable domain, with the rest looked up from reference TRBV28 and TRBJ1-5, is DVKVTQSSRYLVKRTGEKVFLECVQDMDHENMFWYRQDPGLGLRLIYFSYDVKMKEKGDIPEGYSVSREKKERFSLILESASTNQTSMYLCASSLTGLNQPQHFGDGTRLSIL.

Only one count was recorded for this clone. The J gene is TRBJ2-3, the V gene TRBV4-1; 8 positions match TRBD2. In germline, CDR1 is MGHRA, CDR2 YSYEKL. This CDR3 region has 18 residues. Germline trimming cut 1 base from V and 2 bases from J; bases unmatched to any gene: 11. CDR3 protein: CASSQVYTGGPYTDTQYF. CDR3 bases: TGCGCCAGCAGCCAAGTATATACGGGGGGGCCTTACACAGATACGCAGTATTTT.

This clone was recorded once. The J gene is TRBJ2-2, the V gene TRBV7-8; 10 bases map to TRBD2. Trimming took 1 base from V and 4 from J; bases not matched to a gene: 6. Germline values: CDR1 SGHVS, CDR2 FQNEAQ. This CDR3 is 17 amino acids long. For the CDR3, the DNA is TGTGCCAGCAGCTTAGAAGCGGGAGGGCCTGGCACCGGGGAGCTGTTTTTT. Translating it yields CASSLEAGGPGTGELFF.

The chain uses TRBV29-1 and TRBJ2-6, with D perhaps matching TRBD1 (6 bases). The germline V gene has CDR1 SQVTM and CDR2 ANQGSEA. There are 16 residues in the CDR3. V lost 1 base to trimming and J lost 4 bases, with 14 bases between them. CDR3 protein: CSVEVWTDSGANVLTF. In DNA form, the CDR3 reads TGCAGCGTTGAAGTTTGGACAGACTCAGGGGCCAACGTCCTGACTTTC.

This chain links TRBV7-2 with TRBJ1-6, with TRBD1 matching over 8 bases. V shed 6 bases, J shed 10 bases, and the junction held 8 bases outside the gene matches. The CDR3 has 14 residues. CDR1 is SGHTA, CDR2 FQGNSA, per germline. CDR3 bases: TGTGCCAGCAGTCATGGACAGGGTCGGTCACCCCTCCACTTT. Encoded protein: CASSHGQGRSPLHF.

The chain combines TRBV10-3 with TRBJ2-3; D remains ambiguous. Germline CDR1 and CDR2: ENHRY and SYGVKD. The CDR3 extends over 16 amino acids. V was cut by 1 base and J by 0 bases, with 11 bases left in between. CDR3 sequence reads: CAISEYLRSSTDTQYF. The DNA of the CDR3 is TGTGCCATCAGTGAGTATCTGCGGTCTAGCACAGATACGCAGTATTTT.

The CDR3 DNA sequence: TGTGCCAGTAGTGTCACCGGGACAGGGTATGGCTACACCTTC. This gives the protein CASSVTGTGYGYTF. The rearrangement joins TRBV19 to TRBJ1-2; 9 nucleotides align to TRBD1. The CDR3 contains 14 residues. The ends lost 5 bases at V and 5 bases at J; junction bases unmatched: 6. Per the germline V gene, CDR1 is LNHDA and CDR2 is SQIVND (reference sequence).

V and J are TRBV7-9 and TRBJ2-1, with 13 bases that match TRBD2. The CDR3 totals 16 residues. Germline V gene data show CDR1 as SEHNR and CDR2 as FQNEAQ (reference sequence). The ends lost 6 bases at V and 3 bases at J; junction bases unmatched: 5. This chain's CDR3 is CASRGTSGTDYNEQFF. In DNA, the CDR3 is TGTGCCAGCAGGGGGACTAGCGGGACCGACTACAATGAGCAGTTCTTC.

The rearrangement uses TRBV5-1 and TRBJ2-3; TRBD1 agrees at 7 bases. Germline CDR1 is SGHRS and CDR2 is YFSETQ. V was pared by 3 bases and J by 0 bases, with 16 bases of the junction left unmatched. The length of the CDR3 is 19 residues. CDR3 in DNA: TGCGCCAGCAGCTCATGTTGTATTATACGACAGGGAAGCACAGATACGCAGTATTTT. Amino acids: CASSSCCIIRQGSTDTQYF.

The genes are TRBV5-1 and TRBJ1-1; no clear D gene. The CDR3 is made up of 11 amino acids. The germline CDR1 and CDR2 sequences are SGHRS and YFSETQ. V was clipped by 0 bases and J by 9 bases, with 6 bases between them. As DNA, the CDR3 is TGCGCCAGCAGCTTGGGTACAAAAGCTTTCTTT. Protein: CASSLGTKAFF. Full variable domain (missing parts from reference TRBV5-1 and TRBJ1-1): KAGVTQTPRYLIKTRGQQVTLSCSPISGHRSVSWYQQTPGQGLQFLFEYFSETQRNKGNFPGRFSGRQFSNSRSEMNVSTLELGDSALYLCASSLGTKAFFGQGTRLTVV.

The rearrangement joins TRBV5-1 to TRBJ1-1; D unclear. This CDR3 has 14 amino acids. V was shortened by 6 bases and J by 0 bases, with 12 bases between the two germline ends. The germline CDR1 and CDR2 sequences are SGHRS and YFSETQ. CDR3 nucleotide sequence: TGCGCCAGCAACCCTGACACTTTGAACACTGAAGCTTTCTTT. Protein: CASNPDTLNTEAFF.

This sequence joins TRBV28 and TRBJ1-5; D might be TRBD1 (6 bases). Germline V gene data show CDR1 as MDHEN and CDR2 as SYDVKM. Trimming removed 5 bases at V and 0 bases at J, with 17 bases between. This CDR3 region has 17 residues. The CDR3 region has the DNA TGTGCCAGCAGTGAACAGGGTGGGGATTATAGCAATCAGCCCCAGCATTTT. This translates into CASSEQGGDYSNQPQHF.

This clone has only one observation. The V gene is TRBV5-1, the J gene TRBJ1-4; weak D call: TRBD1 (6 bases). V was shortened by 3 bases and J by 0 bases, with 15 bases between the two germline ends. In germline, CDR1 is SGHRS, CDR2 YFSETQ. This CDR3 contains 17 residues. CDR3 in DNA: TGCGCCAGCAGCTCCTCTCATCCAGGGGCAACTAATGAAAAACTGTTTTTT. Translating it yields CASSSSHPGATNEKLFF.

This chain uses TRBV7-9 with TRBJ2-7, with D hard to call. CDR3 length: 12 amino acids. V lost 7 bases to trimming and J lost 3 bases, with 10 bases between them. Per the germline V gene, CDR1 is SEHNR and CDR2 is FQNEAQ (reference sequence). The CDR3 bases are TGTGCCAGCATCTCTTCGGGCTACGAGCAGTACTTC. Its protein product is CASISSGYEQYF.

The V gene is TRBV10-1, the J gene TRBJ2-7; unclear D gene. The CDR3 loop spans 16 amino acids. Germline V CDR1 and CDR2: WNHNN, SYGVQD (reference sequence). V lost 3 bases and J lost 0, with 15 bases in between. CDR3 in DNA: TGCGCCAGCAGTGACCACAGAGTGGCCCTCTCCTACGAGCAGTACTTC. It yields the protein CASSDHRVALSYEQYF.

This chain uses TRBV27 with TRBJ2-5, with D uncertain. The germline CDR1 and CDR2 sequences are MNHEY and SMNVEV (reference sequence). Trimming cost V 1 base and J 3 bases, with 12 bases left between them. The CDR3 sequence is 15 residues long. The chain's CDR3 is CASSLWMENKETQYF. In DNA form, the CDR3 reads TGTGCCAGCAGTTTATGGATGGAGAACAAAGAGACCCAGTACTTC.